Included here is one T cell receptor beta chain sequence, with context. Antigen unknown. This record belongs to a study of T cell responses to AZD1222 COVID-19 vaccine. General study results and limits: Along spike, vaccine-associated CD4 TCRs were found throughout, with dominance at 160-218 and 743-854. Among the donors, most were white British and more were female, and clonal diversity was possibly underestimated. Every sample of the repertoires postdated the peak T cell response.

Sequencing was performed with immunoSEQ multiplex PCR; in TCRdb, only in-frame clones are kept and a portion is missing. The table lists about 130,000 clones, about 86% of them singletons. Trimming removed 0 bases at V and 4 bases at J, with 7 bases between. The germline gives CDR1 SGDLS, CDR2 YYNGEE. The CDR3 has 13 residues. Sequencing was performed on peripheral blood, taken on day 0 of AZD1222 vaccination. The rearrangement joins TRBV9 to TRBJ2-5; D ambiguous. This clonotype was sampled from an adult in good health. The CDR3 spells CASSVGSGETQYF. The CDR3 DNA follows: TGTGCCAGCAGCGTAGGCTCAGGAGAGACCCAGTACTTC.